One sample yielded the 20 T cell receptor beta chains listed below, sequenced in a study of blood T cells in healthy people across ages. For the second PCR, which ran for about 6 to 12 cycles, a sample-barcoded 5' primer and a J-beta primer mix were used. TCRdb analysed the 5' RACE reads with MiXCR anew, one entry per CDR3 protein. The sample lists almost 550,000 distinct CDR3 sequences; 24% were seen once. The data also belong to a second study, concerning T cells of mothers and their children.

The sample consisted of blood. The receptors derive from a boy aged 10-17 years in good health.

This clonotype was counted between two and nine times. V is TRBV20-1 and J is TRBJ1-2; 11 nucleotides align to TRBD1. The ends lost 6 bases at V and 6 bases at J; junction bases unmatched: 12. The CDR3 is 15 amino acids. Germline values: CDR1 DFQATT, CDR2 SNEGSKA (reference sequence). DNA of the CDR3: TGCAGTGCCCCGGACAGGGGGCGAGGAAACCATGGCTACACCTTC. The encoded protein is CSAPDRGRGNHGYTF.

This clonotype was seen a handful of times. V and J are TRBV11-2 and TRBJ1-1; D perhaps matches TRBD1 (5 bases). Germline-derived CDR1 and CDR2 are SGHAT and FQNNGV. This CDR3 contains 15 residues. V lost 4 bases to trimming and J lost 0 bases, with 12 bases between them. Here the CDR3 reads CASSSQQALNTEAFF. The CDR3 region has the DNA TGTGCCAGCAGCTCCCAACAGGCGCTGAACACTGAAGCTTTCTTT. Filled out from reference TRBV11-2 and TRBJ1-1, the complete variable domain reads EAGVAQSPRYKIIEKRQSVAFWCNPISGHATLYWYQQILGQGPKLLIQFQNNGVVDDSQLPKDRFSAERLKGVDSTLKIQPAKLEDSAVYLCASSSQQALNTEAFFGQGTRLTVV.

The sample holds a few counts of this clonotype. The V gene is TRBV4-3, the J gene TRBJ2-5; possibly TRBD2 for D (6 bases). Judging by the DNA end, TRBJ2-1 fits better; the J call may be wrong. CDR1 and CDR2 (germline): LGHNA, YSLEER. The CDR3 contains 16 residues. CDR3 in DNA: TGCGCCAGCAGCCAAACACGGGGGTGGCAGGTCCATGAGCAGTTCTTC. Translated: CASSQTRGWQVHEQFF.

This clonotype has a handful of counts. The chain couples TRBV12-3 or TRBV12-4 to TRBJ1-6; D is possibly TRBD1 (5 bases). Deletions cut 3 bases from V and 4 bases from J, with 7 bases between. The length of the CDR3 is 14 residues. CDR3 sequence: CASSFGGYNSPLHF. DNA for the CDR3: TGTGCCAGCAGTTTCGGGGGGTATAATTCACCCCTCCACTTT.

Only one count was recorded for this clonotype. This chain joins TRBV7-2 and TRBJ2-7; 10 bases fit TRBD1. Trimming cost V 5 bases and J 4 bases; bases outside gene matches: 5. Germline V gives CDR1 SGHTA, CDR2 FQGNSA. The CDR3 covers 14 residues. CDR3 amino acids: CASSGQGGQYEQYF. Written as DNA, the CDR3 is TGTGCCAGCAGCGGACAGGGGGGTCAATACGAGCAGTACTTC.

V gene TRBV20-1 combines with J gene TRBJ2-3; 7 bases match TRBD2. Germline lookup yields CDR1 DFQATT and CDR2 SNEGSKA (reference sequence). The trim removed 4 bases at V and 3 bases at J, leaving 13 bases unmatched. The CDR3 covers 16 residues. The CDR3 is CSANGPREGRTDTQYF. As DNA, the CDR3 is TGCAGTGCTAATGGGCCTAGGGAGGGCAGAACAGATACGCAGTATTTT.

This clonotype was observed a handful of times. The V gene is TRBV6-2 or TRBV6-3, the J gene TRBJ2-2, with D uncertain. The CDR3 sequence is 13 residues long. The V and J ends lost 4 bases and 6 bases respectively, with 9 bases between them. Germline CDR1 reads MNHEY; CDR2 reads SVGEGT. The CDR3 here is CASSWEWSGELFF. The CDR3 bases are TGTGCCAGCAGTTGGGAATGGTCCGGGGAGCTGTTTTTT.

This clonotype has more than one count but fewer than ten. This sequence joins TRBV7-3 and TRBJ2-1, with 9 bases that match TRBD2. Trimming removed 5 bases from V and 6 bases from J; junction bases left unmatched: 17. The CDR3 length is 18 residues. Germline V lookup: CDR1 SGHTA, CDR2 FQGTGA. This chain's CDR3 is CASSHVGLTSGVGNEQFF. DNA of the CDR3: TGTGCCAGCAGCCACGTCGGTCTGACTAGCGGAGTAGGCAATGAGCAGTTCTTC.

In its sample, this clonotype was seen many times. This chain joins TRBV12-3 or TRBV12-4 and TRBJ2-2; 10 bases align to TRBD2. J gave up 6 bases and V 5 bases, and 9 bases lay outside the gene matches. CDR3 length: 16 amino acids. The CDR3 loop reads CASSPLGSGRAGELFF. In nucleotides, the CDR3 is TGTGCCAGCAGTCCTCTCGGGAGCGGGAGGGCCGGGGAGCTGTTTTTT.

In this sample, this clonotype turned up a few times. The genes are TRBV18 and TRBJ2-7; possibly TRBD1 for D (5 bases). Trimming shortened V by 6 bases and J by 7 bases, and 16 bases separated the two germline ends. The CDR3 covers 13 residues. Germline CDR1 KGHSH, CDR2 LQKENI. The CDR3 sequence: CASSSLQDGEQYF. Written as DNA, the CDR3 is TGTGCCAGCTCCTCATTACAGGACGGAGAGCAGTACTTC.

This rearrangement joins TRBV7-2 to TRBJ1-4; 9 bases agree with TRBD1. Per the germline V gene, CDR1 is SGHTA and CDR2 is FQGNSA. Germline trimming cut 3 bases from V and 2 bases from J; bases unmatched to any gene: 10. The CDR3 is 18 amino acids. The CDR3 loop is CASSFRGGTGPTNEKLFF. The CDR3 region has the DNA TGTGCCAGCAGCTTCAGGGGTGGGACAGGGCCGACTAATGAAAAACTGTTTTTT.

This clonotype was observed a handful of times. The chain carries TRBV7-9 and TRBJ2-3; D is perhaps TRBD2 (5 bases). V was clipped by 6 bases and J by 4 bases, with 11 bases between them. This CDR3 has 13 amino acids. The germline gives CDR1 SEHNR, CDR2 FQNEAQ (reference sequence). The CDR3 DNA follows: TGTGCCAGCAGGATACTAGAGGCAGATACGCAGTATTTT. It translates to CASRILEADTQYF.

This clonotype came up a few times. The chain carries TRBV6-2 or TRBV6-3 and TRBJ2-5; TRBD2 agrees at 8 bases. The CDR3 totals 14 residues. V was clipped by 2 bases and J by 3 bases; unmatched bases: 2. CDR1 and CDR2 (germline): MNHEY, SVGEGT. CDR3 sequence reads: CASSYPGLEETQYF. CDR3 DNA sequence: TGTGCCAGCAGTTACCCGGGACTAGAAGAGACCCAGTACTTC.

The rearrangement uses TRBV11-2 and TRBJ2-7, with 8 bases aligning to TRBD1. The CDR3 has 16 amino acids. The V and J ends lost 4 bases and 0 bases, in that order; junction bases with no gene match: 8. Germline V gene data show CDR1 as SGHAT and CDR2 as FQNNGV. CDR3 loop: CASSSLQGDDSYEQYF. The CDR3 DNA is TGTGCCAGCAGCTCCTTACAGGGGGATGACTCCTACGAGCAGTACTTC.

The chain carries TRBV5-1 and TRBJ2-2, with a weak D call TRBD1 (5 bases). V lost 0 bases, J lost 5 bases, and 11 bases lay in between. The CDR3 consists of 15 residues. Germline V gene sequence: CDR1 SGHRS, CDR2 YFSETQ. The CDR3 protein is CASSLGQGWTGELFF. In nucleotides, the CDR3 is TGCGCCAGCAGCTTGGGTCAGGGATGGACCGGGGAGCTGTTTTTT.

V is TRBV27 and J is TRBJ2-5; the D gene is possibly TRBD2 (5 bases). With the DNA end fitting TRBJ2-7 better, the J assignment may be wrong. The germline gives CDR1 MNHEY, CDR2 SMNVEV (reference sequence). The CDR3 runs 13 residues. This CDR3 reads CASSLRGYGEQYF. For the CDR3, the DNA is TGTGCCAGCAGTTTGAGAGGGTACGGCGAGCAGTACTTC.

As concerns this clonotype: This could be a read error, since a much larger clone is one nucleotide away. CDR3 loop: CSVENSPNYGYTF. CDR3 coding DNA: TGCAGCGTTGAAAATAGCCCTAACTATGGCTACACCTTC. The genes are TRBV29-1 and TRBJ1-2; unclear D gene. Trimming shortened V by 2 bases and J by 0 bases, and 7 bases separated the two germline ends. The CDR3 is 13 amino acids. Per germline, CDR1 SQVTM and CDR2 ANQGSEA.

This clonotype has more than one count but fewer than ten. The chain employs TRBV5-1 and TRBJ1-1; TRBD1 might be the D (6 bases). This CDR3 is 15 amino acids long. Germline CDR1 and CDR2: SGHRS and YFSETQ. The V end lost 4 bases, the J end lost 0 bases, and 13 bases lay between the germline ends. As DNA, the CDR3 is TGCGCCAGCAGCGGGGGGCAGGAGATGAACACTGAAGCTTTCTTT. Translating it yields CASSGGQEMNTEAFF.

In this sample, this clonotype turned up many times. The chain uses TRBV11-2 and TRBJ2-5; D unresolved. Trimming shortened V by 0 bases and J by 5 bases, and 10 bases separated the two germline ends. The CDR3 runs to 14 residues. Germline CDR1 and CDR2: SGHAT and FQNNGV. The CDR3 sequence is CASSLDKRMETQYF. In DNA form, the CDR3 reads TGTGCCAGCAGCTTAGATAAACGGATGGAGACCCAGTACTTC.

The chain uses TRBV4-1 and TRBJ2-1; D could derive from TRBD1 or TRBD2 (6 bases each). This CDR3 comprises 13 residues. Between the trimmed V and J ends, which lost 5 bases and 7 bases, there was a span of 12 bases. CDR1 and CDR2 (germline): MGHRA, YSYEKL. CDR3 residues: CASSVWGANEQFF. CDR3 sequence (DNA): TGCGCCAGCAGCGTATGGGGGGCTAATGAGCAGTTCTTC.